This TCR beta chain derives from a study of CD8 T cells in Susac syndrome. Random hexamers were used to reverse transcribe roughly 0.5 to 1 ug of RNA. TCRdb called the immunoSEQ multiplex PCR reads again in MiXCR, with one record for every CDR3 protein. The repertoire holds about 160,000 distinct CDR3 sequences, about 91% seen once, with roughly 0.08% in the top ten. This clonotype was recorded only once. V lost 0 bases to trimming and J lost 6 bases, with 8 bases between them. CDR1 and CDR2 from the germline V gene are LGHDT and YNNKEL (reference sequence). CDR3 size: 13 residues. Sequenced input: CD4+ T cells from PBMCs. This receptor was taken from a human donor in good health. The V call is TRBV3-1, the J call TRBJ1-2, with D possibly matching TRBD1 (5 bases). As DNA, the CDR3 is TGTGCCAGCAGCCAAGATTCGGGGGATGGCTACACCTTC. Translation: CASSQDSGDGYTF.